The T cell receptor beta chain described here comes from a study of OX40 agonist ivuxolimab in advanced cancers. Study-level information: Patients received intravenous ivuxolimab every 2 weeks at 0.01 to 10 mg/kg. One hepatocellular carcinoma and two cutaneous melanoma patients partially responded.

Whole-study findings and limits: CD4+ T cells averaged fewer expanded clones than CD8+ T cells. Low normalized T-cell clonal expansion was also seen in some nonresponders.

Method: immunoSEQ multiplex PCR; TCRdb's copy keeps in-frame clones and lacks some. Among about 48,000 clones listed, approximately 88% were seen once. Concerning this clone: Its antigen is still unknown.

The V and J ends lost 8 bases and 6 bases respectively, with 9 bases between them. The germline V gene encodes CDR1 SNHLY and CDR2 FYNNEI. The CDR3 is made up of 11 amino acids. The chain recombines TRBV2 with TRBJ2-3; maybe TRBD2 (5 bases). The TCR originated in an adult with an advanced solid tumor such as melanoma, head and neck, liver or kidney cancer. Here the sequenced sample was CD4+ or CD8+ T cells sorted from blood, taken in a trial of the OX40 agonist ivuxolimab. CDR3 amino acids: CASCSGDTQYF. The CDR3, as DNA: TGTGCCAGCTGTTCGGGGGATACGCAGTATTTT.